This T cell receptor (beta chain) is from a study of blood T cell repertoires in COVID-19. For the study at large: PBMCs, B-cell-depleted T cells, or T cells provided the cDNA or gDNA that made up the material.

In the original workflow: Cell counts per sample came from amplifying reference gene primers. The table came from immunoSEQ multiplex PCR; TCRdb's copy has only in-frame clones and leaves some out. V, J and clone size derive from that table, while D and trimming were established from the DNA sequence. There are 310,000 or so clones in the sample; about 83% occur only once, and approximately 1.3% lies in the top ten. Sequencing was done on a sample of peripheral blood. This receptor was identified in a woman aged 45 to 65 with acute or convalescent COVID-19.

CDR3 DNA sequence: TGTGCCAGCAGCTTATTCACAGGGGGTGGTGGTAACACTGAAGCTTTCTTT. It codes for CASSLFTGGGGNTEAFF. The V call is TRBV5-6, the J call TRBJ1-1; the match to TRBD1 covers 8 bases. V lost 2 bases to trimming and J lost 2 bases; unmatched junction nucleotides: 11. This CDR3 is 17 amino acids long. The V gene's germline CDR1 is SGHDT and CDR2 YYEEEE.